Following are 14 T cell receptor beta chains from one sample sequenced in a study of blood T cell repertoires in COVID-19. Clones were sequenced by immunoSEQ multiplex PCR, and TCRdb holds only the in-frame ones, with some missing. The sample has 250,000 to 350,000 clones; around 88% are singletons. The sequencing input was peripheral blood. These receptors all stem from a woman aged 25 to 39 who had recovered from COVID-19.

For this clone: The identical CDR3 is also encoded by other nucleotide sequences in the sample. The rearrangement links TRBV5-1 to TRBJ2-7; D might be TRBD1 (6 bases). The CDR3 loop spans 15 amino acids. Germline values: CDR1 SGHRS, CDR2 YFSETQ. V lost 5 bases to trimming and J lost 0 bases, with 15 bases between them. As DNA, the CDR3 is TGCGCCAGCAGTCTGGACAGCACTAGCTCCTACGAGCAGTACTTC. It is translated as CASSLDSTSSYEQYF.

The J gene is TRBJ1-1, the V gene TRBV6-5; possible D gene TRBD1, 5 bases. V was pared by 6 bases and J by 5 bases, with 19 bases between. The CDR3 consists of 15 residues. Germline V gene data show CDR1 as MNHEY and CDR2 as SVGAGI. The CDR3 is CASSTPAGGRTEAFF. The CDR3 DNA sequence: TGTGCCAGCAGCACTCCGGCCGGGGGGAGGACTGAAGCTTTCTTT.

The chain employs TRBV14 and TRBJ2-7; 9 bases agree with TRBD2. The CDR3 totals 15 residues. The V gene's germline CDR1 is SGHDN and CDR2 FVKESK. The trim removed 5 bases at V and 3 bases at J, leaving 8 bases unmatched. For the CDR3, the DNA is TGTGCCAGCAGCAATAGACTAGCGGTAGGCTACGAGCAGTACTTC. Translated, it gives CASSNRLAVGYEQYF.

The count of this clone is one. The chain joins TRBV9 to TRBJ1-1; no reliable D call. The CDR3 extends over 16 amino acids. Trimming left V 0 bases short and J 4 bases short, with 16 bases between. CDR1 and CDR2 (germline): SGDLS, YYNGEE. The CDR3 sequence: CASSVGEGRWGTEAFF. The CDR3 nucleotides read TGTGCCAGCAGCGTAGGGGAGGGCAGGTGGGGCACTGAAGCTTTCTTT.

This chain links TRBV28 with TRBJ2-1; 13 bases align to TRBD2. Looked up from germline, CDR1 is MDHEN and CDR2 is SYDVKM. This CDR3 is 18 amino acids long. The ends lost 4 bases at V and 4 bases at J; junction bases unmatched: 10. CDR3 DNA sequence: TGTGCCAGCAGTTCCATCACTAGCGGGGGGGCGAGGTACAATGAGCAGTTCTTC. Its protein is CASSSITSGGARYNEQFF. Based on the CDR3 plus reference TRBV28 and TRBJ2-1, the full variable domain is DVKVTQSSRYLVKRTGEKVFLECVQDMDHENMFWYRQDPGLGLRLIYFSYDVKMKEKGDIPEGYSVSREKKERFSLILESASTNQTSMYLCASSSITSGGARYNEQFFGPGTRLTVL.

The chain recombines TRBV16 with TRBJ1-3; D is perhaps TRBD1 (6 bases). Looked up from germline, CDR1 is KGHSY and CDR2 is FQNENV. The V and J ends lost 4 bases and 8 bases respectively, with 21 bases between them. The length of the CDR3 is 16 residues. CDR3 region: CASSPKDSGAADTIYF. CDR3 DNA sequence: TGTGCCAGCAGCCCTAAGGATTCAGGGGCGGCGGACACCATATATTTT.

The chain combines TRBV18 with TRBJ1-1, with TRBD1 matching over 9 bases. The CDR3 sequence is 14 residues long. In germline, CDR1 is KGHSH, CDR2 LQKENI. The V gene end was trimmed by 4 bases and the J gene end by 4 bases; junction bases not matched to a gene: 4. In DNA form, the CDR3 reads TGTGCCAGCTCACGGGACAGGGTGGGCACTGAAGCTTTCTTT. It encodes CASSRDRVGTEAFF.

This chain joins TRBV15 and TRBJ1-1, with 9 bases that match TRBD1. CDR3 length: 15 amino acids. The V and J ends lost 1 base and 6 bases, in that order; junction bases with no gene match: 6. The germline V gene encodes CDR1 LNHNV and CDR2 YYDKDF (reference sequence). The CDR3 DNA reads as TGTGCCACCAGCAGAGCCCGACAGGGGGTCGCTGAAGCTTTCTTT. Protein sequence: CATSRARQGVAEAFF.

In this sample, this clone turned up once. The chain couples TRBV12-5 to TRBJ2-7, with 10 bases matching TRBD2. The trim removed 9 bases at V and 7 bases at J, leaving 12 bases unmatched. CDR3 length: 14 amino acids. Germline V CDR1 and CDR2: LGHNT, FRNRAP. CDR3 protein: CARRTSGGAWEQYF. In nucleotides, the CDR3 is TGTGCTAGAAGGACGAGCGGGGGGGCTTGGGAGCAGTACTTC.

The chain uses TRBV7-9 and TRBJ2-7; TRBD2 matches 7 bases. V lost 3 bases and J lost 4; bases outside the gene matches: 3. Germline V gene lookup returns CDR1 SEHNR and CDR2 FQNEAQ (reference sequence). This CDR3 comprises 13 residues. The DNA of the CDR3 is TGTGCCAGCAGCTTTGGGACTAATTACGAGCAGTACTTC. It codes for CASSFGTNYEQYF.

The chain uses TRBV29-1 and TRBJ2-7; D is perhaps TRBD1 (6 bases). Trimming cost V 3 bases and J 6 bases, with 18 bases left between them. The CDR3 has 14 amino acids. Germline loops: CDR1 SQVTM, CDR2 ANQGSEA. The CDR3 DNA follows: TGCAGCGTTGAGAAAACAGGGTTGCGGGCCGAGCAGTACTTC. This codes for CSVEKTGLRAEQYF.

This chain joins TRBV13 and TRBJ2-3, with D tentatively TRBD1 (5 bases). Trimming took off 3 bases at V and 2 bases at J, with 9 bases between the two ends. Per germline, CDR1 PRHDT and CDR2 FYEKMQ (reference sequence). The CDR3 runs to 14 residues. The CDR3 loop is CASSLKTVTDTQYF. The CDR3 nucleotides are TGTGCCAGCAGCTTGAAGACAGTCACAGATACGCAGTATTTT.

This clone was counted a single time. The rearrangement joins TRBV27 to TRBJ1-2; D possibly corresponds to TRBD1 (5 bases). The ends were cut back, 5 bases at V and 7 bases at J, with 14 bases in the middle. The germline gives CDR1 MNHEY, CDR2 SMNVEV (reference sequence). The CDR3 contains 13 residues. In DNA, the CDR3 is TGTGCCAGCAGTCAAGGGGTTCTGAGTGGCTACACCTTC. Encoded protein: CASSQGVLSGYTF.

J is TRBJ2-4 and V is TRBV28; TRBD2 agrees at 7 bases. This CDR3 has 14 amino acids. V shed 8 bases and J 6 bases; nucleotides not matched to a gene: 10. CDR1 is MDHEN, CDR2 SYDVKM, per germline. Here the CDR3 DNA reads TGTGCCAGCGGCGAGGGAGGCGGGGGAAACATTCAGTACTTC. It yields the protein CASGEGGGGNIQYF.